These 27 T cell receptor beta chains were all obtained from the same sample, sequenced in a study of cytomegalovirus exposure and HLA in healthy donors. Primers: 60 Vbeta forward and 13 Jbeta reverse. TCRdb keeps only in-frame clones here, not all; method: immunoSEQ multiplex PCR. Of fewer than 200,000 clones in the sample, around a tenth were seen once. Sequenced: PBMCs. The receptor source for this set is a young woman in good health and CMV-seropositive.

This clone was observed a few times. The rearrangement uses TRBV11-2 and TRBJ1-1, with TRBD1 matching 11 bases. The V and J ends lost 5 bases and 4 bases, in that order; junction bases with no gene match: 6. Germline values: CDR1 SGHAT, CDR2 FQNNGV. The CDR3 covers 15 residues. CDR3 sequence (DNA): TGTGCCAGCAGCCCGGACAGGGGGCCGTCCACTGAAGCTTTCTTT. It codes for CASSPDRGPSTEAFF.

The table lists this clone with a few counts. This chain joins TRBV9 and TRBJ2-5; the match to TRBD2 covers 9 bases. J lost 4 bases, V lost 4 bases, and 11 bases had no gene match. The CDR3 extends over 16 amino acids. CDR1 SGDLS and CDR2 YYNGEE come from the germline V gene. The CDR3 sequence is CASSPRSSGRLETQYF. The DNA for the CDR3 is TGTGCCAGCAGCCCCCGTAGTAGCGGGAGATTAGAGACCCAGTACTTC.

The genes are TRBV6-1 and TRBJ1-3; D not certain. V lost 3 bases to trimming and J lost 2 bases, with 8 bases between them. CDR3 length: 14 amino acids. Germline assignment: CDR1 MNHNS and CDR2 SASEGT. CDR3 DNA: TGTGCCAGCAGTGAGGCGGGAGCTGGAAACACCATATATTTT. Residues: CASSEAGAGNTIYF.

The V call is TRBV9, the J call TRBJ2-1, with D unresolved. CDR3 size: 18 residues. Germline V gives CDR1 SGDLS, CDR2 YYNGEE. The V gene lost 0 bases and the J gene lost 0 bases, with 16 bases spanning the gap. The CDR3 DNA reads TGTGCCAGCAGCGTAGGCCCCCCCATGTCTAGCTCCTACAATGAGCAGTTCTTC. The encoded protein is CASSVGPPMSSSYNEQFF. The full variable domain, with the rest looked up from reference TRBV9 and TRBJ2-1, is DSGVTQTPKHLITATGQRVTLRCSPRSGDLSVYWYQQSLDQGLQFLIQYYNGEERAKGNILERFSAQQFPDLHSELNLSSLELGDSALYFCASSVGPPMSSSYNEQFFGPGTRLTVL.

This clone came up a few times. The chain has TRBV7-8 and TRBJ1-1; D not resolved. This CDR3 is 14 amino acids long. Trimming took 1 base from V and 1 from J, leaving 7 bases between them. The germline CDR1 and CDR2 sequences are SGHVS and FQNEAQ. CDR3 in amino acids: CASSLGAGNTEAFF. CDR3 sequence (DNA): TGTGCCAGCAGCTTAGGAGCTGGGAACACTGAAGCTTTCTTT.

This clone was seen a handful of times. The chain joins TRBV6-4 to TRBJ2-1, with 11 bases identical to TRBD2. Germline-derived CDR1 and CDR2 are MRHNA and SNTAGT. The CDR3 runs to 14 residues. Germline trimming cut 3 bases from V and 10 bases from J; bases unmatched to any gene: 5. CDR3 sequence reads: CASSELAGAREQFF. CDR3 DNA: TGTGCCAGCAGTGAACTAGCGGGAGCTCGAGAGCAGTTCTTC.

The rearrangement uses TRBV19 and TRBJ1-1, with D unresolved. Germline loops: CDR1 LNHDA, CDR2 SQIVND (reference sequence). The ends were cut back, 5 bases at V and 2 bases at J, with 21 bases in the middle. The CDR3 extends over 17 amino acids. The CDR3 spells CASSPKGWRAVNTEAFF. In DNA form, the CDR3 reads TGTGCCAGTAGTCCCAAGGGATGGAGGGCAGTCAACACTGAAGCTTTCTTT. Supplemented by reference TRBV19 and TRBJ1-1, the full variable domain reads DGGITQSPKYLFRKEGQNVTLSCEQNLNHDAMYWYRQDPGQGLRLIYYSQIVNDFQKGDIAEGYSVSREKKESFPLTVTSAQKNPTAFYLCASSPKGWRAVNTEAFFGQGTRLTVV.

The rearrangement uses TRBV6-6 and TRBJ1-5, with D perhaps TRBD1 (5 bases). In germline, CDR1 is MNHNY, CDR2 SVGAGI (reference sequence). This CDR3 is built from 15 residues. V shed 7 bases and J shed 0 bases, with 13 bases lying between them. CDR3 region: CASTYRQGSNQPQHF. CDR3 sequence (DNA): TGTGCCAGCACCTACCGGCAGGGTAGCAATCAGCCCCAGCATTTT.

The chain has TRBV10-3 and TRBJ1-1; D not certain. Germline lookup yields CDR1 ENHRY and CDR2 SYGVKD. The CDR3 contains 15 residues. Trimming cost V 7 bases and J 2 bases, with 17 bases left between them. The CDR3 DNA sequence: TGTGCCATCACTTTGGGTACAGCGGCCAACACTGAAGCTTTCTTT. Its protein product is CAITLGTAANTEAFF.

The gene calls are TRBV6-5 and TRBJ1-2; no clear D gene. The ends were cut back, 5 bases at V and 7 bases at J, with 14 bases in the middle. This CDR3 comprises 13 residues. Germline assignment: CDR1 MNHEY and CDR2 SVGAGI. The CDR3 coding sequence is TGTGCCAGCAGTCCCGGGATCAGCCTTGGCTACACCTTC. Protein: CASSPGISLGYTF.

The chain employs TRBV7-2 and TRBJ2-1, with a possible D match to TRBD2 (5 bases). CDR1 SGHTA and CDR2 FQGNSA come from the germline V gene. The CDR3 covers 14 residues. Trimming removed 5 bases from V and 1 base from J, with 9 bases in between. The CDR3 spells CASSPSQSYNEQFF. In nucleotides, the CDR3 is TGTGCCAGCAGCCCTAGCCAATCCTACAATGAGCAGTTCTTC.

V usage is TRBV9 and J usage is TRBJ2-7, with 7 bases that match TRBD2. There are 14 residues in the CDR3. J gave up 2 bases and V 3 bases, and 5 bases lay outside the gene matches. CDR1 and CDR2 (germline): SGDLS, YYNGEE. The CDR3 spells CASSGGLGTYEQYF. CDR3 DNA: TGTGCCAGCAGCGGTGGACTAGGTACCTACGAGCAGTACTTC.

This clone has more than one count but fewer than ten. The chain employs TRBV10-2 and TRBJ1-2; a possible D gene is TRBD1 (6 bases). Trimming cost V 8 bases and J 3 bases, with 16 bases left between them. CDR3 size: 14 residues. CDR1 is WSHSY, CDR2 SAAADI, per germline. The CDR3: CASSAGQNYYGYTF. The CDR3 DNA reads TGCGCCAGCTCTGCTGGACAGAACTACTATGGCTACACCTTC.

The chain is built from TRBV5-1 and TRBJ2-3; D remains unclear. CDR3 length: 11 amino acids. In germline, CDR1 is SGHRS, CDR2 YFSETQ. Trimming took 2 bases from V and 6 from J, leaving 4 bases between them. The CDR3 nucleotides read TGCGCCAGCAGCTTAGAGGATACGCAGTATTTT. Residues: CASSLEDTQYF.

This clone was seen only a few times. This chain connects TRBV5-1 to TRBJ2-7; D unresolved. CDR1 and CDR2 from the germline V gene are SGHRS and YFSETQ. The CDR3 loop spans 16 amino acids. Trimming took off 0 bases at V and 0 bases at J, with 13 bases between the two ends. The CDR3 DNA reads as TGCGCCAGCAGCTTGGTAGACGGGTTGGGCTCCTACGAGCAGTACTTC. Translating it yields CASSLVDGLGSYEQYF.

This clone occurred a few times. The V call is TRBV13, the J call TRBJ2-7; 9 positions match TRBD1. The V segment lost 5 bases and the J segment 7 bases; nucleotides outside the gene matches: 9. The CDR3 runs 14 residues. Per germline, CDR1 PRHDT and CDR2 FYEKMQ (reference sequence). CDR3 sequence: CASSPRTGVGEQYF. CDR3 DNA sequence: TGTGCCAGCAGCCCCCGGACAGGGGTAGGAGAGCAGTACTTC.

J is TRBJ2-1 and V is TRBV27; TRBD2 might be the D (5 bases). This CDR3 contains 12 residues. V lost 10 bases to trimming and J lost 8 bases, with 15 bases between them. CDR1 is MNHEY and CDR2 is SMNVEV in the germline V gene (reference sequence). The DNA of the CDR3 is TGTGCCATCACTACTCCCGGGGATGAGCAGTTCTTC. It specifies CAITTPGDEQFF.

Only a few counts were recorded for this clone. The CDR3 region has the DNA TGTGCCAGCAGTAACGGCGGGACCTCCTACAATGAGCAGTTCTTC. This gives the protein CASSNGGTSYNEQFF. The V and J genes are TRBV2 and TRBJ2-1; TRBD2 might be the D (6 bases). Looked up from germline, CDR1 is SNHLY and CDR2 is FYNNEI. The CDR3 length is 15 residues. V shed 5 bases and J shed 0 bases, with 11 bases lying between them.

The V call is TRBV5-1, the J call TRBJ2-3; maybe TRBD2 (6 bases). With 0 bases removed from V and 2 bases from J, the gap between germline ends came to 16 bases. Germline V lookup: CDR1 SGHRS, CDR2 YFSETQ. The CDR3 spans 17 residues. The CDR3 DNA sequence: TGCGCCAGCAGCTTGGGCAGCGGGCAAACGAACACAGATACGCAGTATTTT. Protein sequence: CASSLGSGQTNTDTQYF.

This chain links TRBV5-1 with TRBJ2-7, with D possibly being TRBD1 (5 bases). With 4 bases removed from V and 1 base from J, the gap between germline ends came to 12 bases. The CDR3 contains 14 residues. The germline gives CDR1 SGHRS, CDR2 YFSETQ. The DNA for the CDR3 is TGCGCCAGCAGCCCCGGGCAGGGTTCCTACGAGCAGTACTTC. It translates to CASSPGQGSYEQYF.

The V and J genes are TRBV6-5 and TRBJ2-1; TRBD2 matches at 7 bases. Germline values: CDR1 MNHEY, CDR2 SVGAGI. The CDR3 runs to 14 residues. V gave up 4 bases and J gave up 3 bases; unmatched junction bases: 3. In nucleotides, the CDR3 is TGTGCCAGCAGTTCTGGGGGGGGCTACAATGAGCAGTTCTTC. Encoded protein: CASSSGGGYNEQFF.

The chain is built from TRBV2 and TRBJ2-1, with TRBD2 identical over 9 bases. This CDR3 has 17 residues. CDR1 SNHLY and CDR2 FYNNEI come from the germline V gene. Germline trimming cut 5 bases from V and 4 bases from J; bases unmatched to any gene: 12. CDR3 in DNA: TGTGCCAGCAGTTTTCAATCGACTAGCGGATTGTACAATGAGCAGTTCTTC. It codes for CASSFQSTSGLYNEQFF.

This clone has just a few counts. This chain connects TRBV30 to TRBJ2-7, with 13 bases matching TRBD2. This CDR3 has 16 residues. Germline CDR1 is GTSNPN and CDR2 is SVGIG (reference sequence). Trimming removed 4 bases from V and 4 bases from J; junction bases left unmatched: 10. DNA of the CDR3: TGTGCCTGGAATAAGAACGGACTAGCGGGAGAGTACGAGCAGTACTTC. Translated, it gives CAWNKNGLAGEYEQYF. The variable domain in full, completed from reference TRBV30 and TRBJ2-7, reads SQTIHQWPATLVQPVGSPLSLECTVEGTSNPNLYWYRQAAGRGLQLLFYSVGIGQISSEVPQNLSASRPQDRQFILSSKKLLLSDSGFYLCAWNKNGLAGEYEQYFGPGTRLTVT.

This clone was detected only a few times. The chain is built from TRBV5-1 and TRBJ2-3; TRBD2 is a possible D gene (5 bases). V shed 1 base and J shed 0 bases, with 9 bases lying between them. Germline V gene lookup returns CDR1 SGHRS and CDR2 YFSETQ. This CDR3 region has 15 residues. The CDR3 sequence: CASSLQPGSTDTQYF. CDR3 DNA: TGCGCCAGCAGCTTGCAACCGGGGAGCACAGATACGCAGTATTTT. The complete variable domain, with remaining parts taken from reference TRBV5-1 and TRBJ2-3, reads KAGVTQTPRYLIKTRGQQVTLSCSPISGHRSVSWYQQTPGQGLQFLFEYFSETQRNKGNFPGRFSGRQFSNSRSEMNVSTLELGDSALYLCASSLQPGSTDTQYFGPGTRLTVL.

This clone occurred a few times. The DNA of the CDR3 is TGCGCCAGCCCCAAGACAGGGCGATGTGGCTACACCTTC. Protein sequence: CASPKTGRCGYTF. The V gene is TRBV10-2, the J gene TRBJ1-2, with 7 nucleotides matching TRBD1. V trimming: 8 bases; J trimming: 7 bases; junction bases outside the gene matches: 10. Per the germline V gene, CDR1 is WSHSY and CDR2 is SAAADI. The CDR3 consists of 13 residues.

This clone was found a few times. CDR3 sequence (DNA): TGTGCCAGCAGTGAAAGAACTAGCGGGAGAGTTGTAAGCACAGATACGCAGTATTTT. Translated: CASSERTSGRVVSTDTQYF. This sequence joins TRBV6-1 and TRBJ2-3, with 11 nucleotides matching TRBD2. This CDR3 is 19 amino acids long. Germline V gene lookup returns CDR1 MNHNS and CDR2 SASEGT. V gave up 2 bases and J gave up 0 bases; unmatched junction bases: 10.

The genes are TRBV19 and TRBJ2-3; weak D call: TRBD1 (5 bases). The length of the CDR3 is 15 residues. Trimming took 3 bases from V and 4 from J, leaving 14 bases between them. CDR1 LNHDA and CDR2 SQIVND come from the germline V gene (reference sequence). CDR3 nucleotide sequence: TGTGCCAGTAGTATCACCGCAGGGTCCCCAGATACGCAGTATTTT. It codes for CASSITAGSPDTQYF.